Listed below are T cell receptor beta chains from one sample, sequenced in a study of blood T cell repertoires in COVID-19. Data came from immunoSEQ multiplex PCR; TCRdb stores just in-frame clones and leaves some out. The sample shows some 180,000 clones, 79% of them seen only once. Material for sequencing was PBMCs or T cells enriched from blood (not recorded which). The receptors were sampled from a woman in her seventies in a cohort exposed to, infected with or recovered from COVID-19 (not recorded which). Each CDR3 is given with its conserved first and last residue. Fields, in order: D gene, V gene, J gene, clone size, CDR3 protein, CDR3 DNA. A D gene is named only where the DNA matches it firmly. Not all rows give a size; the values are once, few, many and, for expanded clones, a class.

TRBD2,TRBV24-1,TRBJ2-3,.,CATSDFKGLSTDTQYF,TGTGCCACCAGTGACTTTAAGGGACTAAGCACAGATACGCAGTATTTT
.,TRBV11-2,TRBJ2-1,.,CASSLGGAGASYNEQFF,TGTGCCAGCAGCTTAGGGGGAGCCGGTGCTTCCTACAATGAGCAGTTCTTC
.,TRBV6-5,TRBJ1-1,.,CASRKAAENTEAFF,TGTGCCAGCAGAAAGGCGGCCGAGAACACTGAAGCTTTCTTT
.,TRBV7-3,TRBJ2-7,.,CASSLLRGEQYF,TGTGCCAGCAGCTTATTAAGAGGGGAGCAGTACTTC
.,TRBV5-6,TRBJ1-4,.,CASSVIGVGREKLFF,TGTGCCAGCAGCGTCATCGGGGTGGGTAGGGAAAAACTGTTTTTT
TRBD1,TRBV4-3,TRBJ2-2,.,CASSQNRGRAGELFF,TGCGCCAGCAGCCAAAACAGGGGGCGGGCCGGGGAGCTGTTTTTT
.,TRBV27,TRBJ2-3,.,CASSSFTDTQYF,TGTGCCAGCAGTTCATTCACAGATACGCAGTATTTT
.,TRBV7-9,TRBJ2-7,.,CASSSGTKPYEQYF,TGTGCCAGCAGCTCCGGGACAAAACCATACGAGCAGTACTTC
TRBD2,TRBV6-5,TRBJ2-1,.,CASSTGTSGSGEQFF,TGTGCCAGCAGTACCGGGACTAGCGGGAGCGGGGAGCAGTTCTTC
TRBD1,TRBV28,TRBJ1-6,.,CASSFLGQPSSYNSPLHF,TGTGCCAGCAGTTTCCTGGGACAGCCTAGCTCCTATAATTCACCCCTCCACTTT
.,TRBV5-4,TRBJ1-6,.,CASSSEQTNSPLHF,TGTGCCAGCAGCTCGGAGCAGACCAATTCACCCCTCCACTTT
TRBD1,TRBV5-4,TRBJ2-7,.,CASRDTGEIYEQYF,TGTGCCAGCAGAGATACAGGGGAAATCTACGAGCAGTACTTC
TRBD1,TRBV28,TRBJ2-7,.,CASRPDRGRSYEQYF,TGTGCCAGCAGGCCAGACAGGGGGCGATCCTACGAGCAGTACTTC
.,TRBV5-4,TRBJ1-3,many,CASSRGREFGNTIYF,TGTGCCAGCAGCCGTGGACGGGAATTCGGAAACACCATATATTTT
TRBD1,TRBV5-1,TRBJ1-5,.,CASSSGTGWNQPQHF,TGCGCCAGCAGCTCCGGGACAGGGTGGAATCAGCCCCAGCATTTT
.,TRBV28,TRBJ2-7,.,CATSPGGPYEQYF,TGTGCCACATCCCCCGGCGGCCCCTACGAGCAGTACTTC
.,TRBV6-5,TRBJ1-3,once,CASSPTGLSGNTIYF,TGTGCCAGCAGCCCCACAGGGCTTAGTGGAAACACCATATATTTT
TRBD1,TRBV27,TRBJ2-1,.,CASSSLSMGQGARNEQFF,TGTGCCAGCAGTTCCCTGTCGATGGGACAGGGGGCCCGCAATGAGCAGTTCTTC
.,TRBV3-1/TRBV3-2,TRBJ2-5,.,CASSHYGGGGQETQYF,TGTGCCAGCAGCCATTACGGGGGTGGGGGTCAGGAGACCCAGTACTTC
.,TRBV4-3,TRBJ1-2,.,CASSQGAGAITYGYTF,TGCGCCAGCAGCCAAGGTGCAGGTGCGATAACCTATGGCTACACCTTC
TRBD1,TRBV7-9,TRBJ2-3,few,CASSLQGAFNTQYF,TGTGCCAGCAGCTTACAGGGGGCGTTTAATACGCAGTATTTT
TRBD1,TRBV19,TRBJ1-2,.,CARPTGGDYGYTF,TGTGCCAGACCGACAGGGGGGGATTATGGCTACACCTTC
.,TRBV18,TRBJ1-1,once,CASSPPAREWEAFF,TGTGCCAGCTCACCACCGGCGAGGGAGTGGGAAGCTTTCTTT
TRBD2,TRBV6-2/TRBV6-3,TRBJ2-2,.,CASSYRTSGNRGELFF,TGTGCCAGCAGTTACCGGACTAGCGGGAATCGCGGGGAGCTGTTTTTT
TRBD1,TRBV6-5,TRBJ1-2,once,CASRKQGARGGYTF,TGTGCCAGCAGGAAACAGGGGGCGAGAGGGGGCTACACCTTC
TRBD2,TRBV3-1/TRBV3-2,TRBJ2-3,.,CASSQAGGGTSGTDTQYF,TGTGCCAGCAGCCAAGCCGGGGGAGGGACTAGCGGCACAGATACGCAGTATTTT
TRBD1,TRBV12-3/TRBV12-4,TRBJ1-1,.,CASSLGGQGKAFF,TGTGCCAGCAGCCTGGGGGGACAGGGGAAAGCTTTCTTT
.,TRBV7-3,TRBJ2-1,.,CASSYGSGSHNEQFF,TGTGCCAGCAGCTACGGGTCGGGGTCCCACAATGAGCAGTTCTTC
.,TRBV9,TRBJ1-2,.,CASSVGREGGGYTF,TGTGCCAGCAGCGTAGGACGTGAAGGGGGTGGCTACACCTTC